A selection of T cell receptor beta chains follows, all from one sample in a study of preoperative IRX-2 immunotherapy in early breast cancer. Clones were read by immunoSEQ multiplex PCR, and TCRdb kept only the in-frame ones, dropping some. The sample has tens of thousands of clones, roughly 96% seen once. The specimen was taken from a patient treated with IRX-2 immunotherapy. The receptors stem from a human donor with breast cancer. Each CDR3 is given with its conserved first and last residue. D genes are given only for firm matches. Clone size, where shown, is once, few, many, or a class for clones that have expanded.

CDR3 DNA | CDR3 protein | clone size | D gene | J gene | V gene
TGTGCCAGCAGCTTTCGTAGCGGGGGGGCTAGGGAGACCCAGTACTTC | CASSFRSGGARETQYF | NA | TRBD2 | TRBJ2-5 | TRBV9
TGCGCCAGCAGCACCCAGCGGGGGGTCAACAATGAGCAGTTCTTC | CASSTQRGVNNEQFF | once | TRBD2 | TRBJ2-1 | TRBV5-1
TGTGCCAGCACCTACCCTTTGGGGCGGAGGGGGCACAATGAGCAGTTCTTC | CASTYPLGRRGHNEQFF | NA | NA | TRBJ2-1 | TRBV5-6
TGTGCCAGCAGCTTAGTGCCAGGGTTAATTGGCTACACCTTC | CASSLVPGLIGYTF | few | NA | TRBJ1-2 | TRBV7-9
TGTGCCAGCAGCTTAGGACAGGGTCAATTCTTTGAGCAGTTCTTC | CASSLGQGQFFEQFF | NA | TRBD1 | TRBJ2-1 | TRBV7-2
TGTGCCAGCAGCTCCACTGAGTGGCAGTTCTTC | CASSSTEWQFF | NA | NA | TRBJ2-1 | TRBV11-2
TGTGCCAGCAGTTTCAGCGGGAGACTCCAAGAGACCCAGTACTTC | CASSFSGRLQETQYF | NA | TRBD2 | TRBJ2-5 | TRBV27
TGTGCCAGCAGCTTATTCGGGGAGAACACTGAAGCTTTCTTT | CASSLFGENTEAFF | NA | NA | TRBJ1-1 | TRBV7-6
TGTGCCAGCAGCGAGGGACTAGCGGGTCCTTTCTCCTACAATGAGCAGTTCTTC | CASSEGLAGPFSYNEQFF | NA | TRBD2 | TRBJ2-1 | TRBV2
TGTGCCAGCAGCGCGAGCCGGACCCAAGAGACCCAGTACTTC | CASSASRTQETQYF | NA | NA | TRBJ2-5 | TRBV9
TGTGCCAGCAGCATGTGGACAGGGAGTTTAGGGGAAAAACTGTTTTTT | CASSMWTGSLGEKLFF | NA | TRBD1 | TRBJ1-4 | TRBV7-9
TGCGGAATACAGGAGTACAATGAGCAGTTCTTC | CGIQEYNEQFF | NA | NA | TRBJ2-1 | TRBV29-1
TGTGCCAGCAGCTATTCGGCGGGGGACAGGAATTATGGCTACACCTTC | CASSYSAGDRNYGYTF | NA | TRBD1 | TRBJ1-2 | TRBV9
TGTGCCAGCAGTGTCCAGGGATACAATCAGCCCCAGCATTTT | CASSVQGYNQPQHF | NA | NA | TRBJ1-5 | TRBV2
TGTGCCTGGAGTGTGAGCTCCTACGAGCAGTACTTC | CAWSVSSYEQYF | NA | NA | TRBJ2-7 | TRBV30
TGTGCCAGCACCACCGACAGTTTCGGGGATGAGCAGTTCTTC | CASTTDSFGDEQFF | NA | NA | TRBJ2-1 | TRBV6-5
TGTGCCAGTACAGACACCTACAATGAGCAGTTCTTC | CASTDTYNEQFF | NA | NA | TRBJ2-1 | TRBV19
TGTGCCAGCGGCGGACAGGGTACTTCACCCCTCCACTTT | CASGGQGTSPLHF | NA | TRBD1 | TRBJ1-6 | TRBV14
TGTGCCAGCAGTACAGGGGGCCTGAACACTGAAGCTTTCTTT | CASSTGGLNTEAFF | NA | TRBD1 | TRBJ1-1 | TRBV28
TGTGCCAGCAGGAACGACCCAATCCGCACCGGGGAGCTGTTTTTT | CASRNDPIRTGELFF | NA | NA | TRBJ2-2 | TRBV6-7
TGTGCCAGCAGGACAGGAACCTACGAGCAGTACTTC | CASRTGTYEQYF | NA | NA | TRBJ2-7 | TRBV28
TGCGCCAGCAGCCATCCTGACATCAACAACTACAATGAGCAGTTCTTC | CASSHPDINNYNEQFF | once | NA | TRBJ2-1 | TRBV4-1
TGTGCCAGTTTCCAAACAGGGACTGGAAACACCATATATTTT | CASFQTGTGNTIYF | NA | NA | TRBJ1-3 | TRBV19
TGTGCCAGCAGCTTAGGAAGGGGGCCGAGCTCTGGAAACACCATATATTTT | CASSLGRGPSSGNTIYF | once | TRBD1 | TRBJ1-3 | TRBV7-2
TGTGCCAGCAGCTTAGATCAGCCCTACGAGCAGTACTTC | CASSLDQPYEQYF | NA | NA | TRBJ2-7 | TRBV11-2
TGTGCCTGGAATGGCCTGTCTGGAAACACCATATATTTT | CAWNGLSGNTIYF | once | NA | TRBJ1-3 | TRBV30
TGTGCCAGCAGCTTTGAAGACAATGAGCAGTTCTTC | CASSFEDNEQFF | NA | NA | TRBJ2-1 | TRBV7-2
TGCAGCGTTGCGACAGGGGGAGAGACCCAGTACTTC | CSVATGGETQYF | NA | TRBD1 | TRBJ2-5 | TRBV29-1
TGTGCCTCCCCATCCGGCGGGAGCTCCTACAATGAGCAGTTCTTC | CASPSGGSSYNEQFF | once | TRBD2 | TRBJ2-1 | TRBV7-9
TGTGCCAGCAGCCGAGCGTACGAGCAGTACTTC | CASSRAYEQYF | NA | NA | TRBJ2-7 | TRBV5-6
TGTGCCAACCTCATGGACACCGGGGAGCTGTTTTTT | CANLMDTGELFF | NA | NA | TRBJ2-2 | TRBV11-2
TGCAGCGTTGAAGGGCGGAGCCGAGTGGGGACCGGGGAGCTGTTTTTT | CSVEGRSRVGTGELFF | NA | NA | TRBJ2-2 | TRBV29-1
TGCGCCAGCAGCCCCGGGACATTGAACACTGAAGCTTTCTTT | CASSPGTLNTEAFF | once | NA | TRBJ1-1 | TRBV4-3
TGCGCCAGCAGCTTGGAACTGGGGGATTCACCCCTCCACTTT | CASSLELGDSPLHF | few | NA | TRBJ1-6 | TRBV5-1
TGTGCCAGCAGTTATTCGACAGGGGCCCCTTCTTACGAGCAGTACTTC | CASSYSTGAPSYEQYF | NA | TRBD1 | TRBJ2-7 | TRBV6-6
TGTGCCAGTAGTAGCCGGACAGGGGATCAGCCCCAGCATTTT | CASSSRTGDQPQHF | once | TRBD1 | TRBJ1-5 | TRBV19